This TCR beta chain derives from a study of T cells after yellow fever vaccination. CDR3 length: 14 residues. V lost 0 bases, J lost 0 bases, and 4 bases lay in between. From germline, CDR1 is SGHVS and CDR2 FQNEAQ. TCRdb redid the calling of the 5' RACE reads with MiXCR, one entry per CDR3 protein. The table includes hundreds of thousands of distinct CDR3 sequences, roughly an eighth detected once. In this sample, this clonotype turned up many times. The chain combines TRBV7-8 with TRBJ2-3; D is unclear. The sequences come from PBMCs, collected on the day of the yellow fever booster vaccination. The sequence was obtained from a man aged 30 to 45 who received the YFV17D yellow fever vaccine. Here the CDR3 reads CASSLAQSTDTQYF. DNA of the CDR3: TGTGCCAGCAGCTTAGCTCAGAGCACAGATACGCAGTATTTT.